These T cell receptor beta chains were read from a single sample in a study of blood T cell repertoires in COVID-19. Some clones are missing from TCRdb's copy, which holds only in-frame ones; the method was immunoSEQ multiplex PCR. The repertoire holds about 62,000 clones, with around nine tenths as singletons. Material for sequencing was peripheral blood. The receptors were sampled from a human donor in a cohort sampled during active COVID-19. The CDR3 runs from the conserved cysteine through the conserved F or W. A D gene is named only where the DNA matches it firmly. For some rows the clone size is stated as once, few or many, or as a class when expanded; others skip it.

D gene: TRBD1
J gene: TRBJ1-6
CDR3 length: 14
clone size: -
V gene: TRBV4-3
CDR3 protein: CASSLRDRDSPLHF
CDR3 DNA: TGCGCCAGCAGCCTCCGGGACAGGGATTCACCCCTCCACTTT

D gene: -
J gene: TRBJ1-5
CDR3 length: 15
clone size: -
V gene: TRBV19
CDR3 protein: CASSIVLGAVGTQHF
CDR3 DNA: TGTGCCAGTAGTATAGTCCTAGGGGCCGTCGGAACCCAGCATTTT

D gene: TRBD1
J gene: TRBJ1-1
CDR3 length: 13
clone size: -
V gene: TRBV3-1/TRBV3-2
CDR3 protein: CASSRQGNTEAFF
CDR3 DNA: TGTGCCAGCAGCCGACAGGGGAACACTGAAGCTTTCTTT

D gene: -
J gene: TRBJ1-4
CDR3 length: 16
clone size: -
V gene: TRBV4-3
CDR3 protein: CASSQGSAASNEKLFF
CDR3 DNA: TGCGCCAGCAGCCAAGGATCTGCGGCTAGCAATGAAAAACTGTTTTTT

D gene: -
J gene: TRBJ1-4
CDR3 length: 12
clone size: -
V gene: TRBV7-2
CDR3 protein: CASSLVGEKLFF
CDR3 DNA: TGTGCCAGCAGCTTAGTCGGTGAAAAACTGTTTTTT

D gene: -
J gene: TRBJ1-2
CDR3 length: 14
clone size: -
V gene: TRBV7-3
CDR3 protein: CASSLWGTEGPYTF
CDR3 DNA: TGTGCCAGCAGCCTCTGGGGAACGGAGGGCCCCTACACCTTC

D gene: TRBD1
J gene: TRBJ2-7
CDR3 length: 14
clone size: -
V gene: TRBV27
CDR3 protein: CASQRGTGYTEQYF
CDR3 DNA: TGTGCCAGCCAGAGGGGGACAGGGTATACCGAGCAGTACTTC

D gene: TRBD1
J gene: TRBJ2-3
CDR3 length: 14
clone size: -
V gene: TRBV3-1/TRBV3-2
CDR3 protein: CASSRNRGTDTQYF
CDR3 DNA: TGTGCCAGCAGCCGGAACAGGGGTACAGATACGCAGTATTTT

D gene: -
J gene: TRBJ2-1
CDR3 length: 12
clone size: -
V gene: TRBV4-1
CDR3 protein: CASSQVRNEQFF
CDR3 DNA: TGCGCCAGCAGCCAAGTGCGCAATGAGCAGTTCTTC

D gene: TRBD2
J gene: TRBJ2-7
CDR3 length: 13
clone size: -
V gene: TRBV20-1
CDR3 protein: CSASGLAGREQYF
CDR3 DNA: TGCAGTGCTAGTGGCCTAGCGGGTCGCGAGCAGTACTTC

D gene: -
J gene: TRBJ2-2
CDR3 length: 14
clone size: -
V gene: TRBV2
CDR3 protein: CASSDMIDTGELFF
CDR3 DNA: TGTGCCAGCAGTGATATGATAGACACCGGGGAGCTGTTTTTT

D gene: -
J gene: TRBJ2-7
CDR3 length: 14
clone size: -
V gene: TRBV27
CDR3 protein: CASRTRDLAIEQYF
CDR3 DNA: TGTGCCAGCAGGACCCGGGATTTGGCTATCGAGCAGTACTTC

D gene: TRBD1
J gene: TRBJ2-7
CDR3 length: 15
clone size: -
V gene: TRBV11-2
CDR3 protein: CASSLGGRGLDEQYF
CDR3 DNA: TGTGCCAGCAGCTTAGGGGGCAGGGGGCTGGACGAGCAGTACTTC

D gene: TRBD1
J gene: TRBJ1-6
CDR3 length: 13
clone size: -
V gene: TRBV25-1
CDR3 protein: CATAGQGNSPLHF
CDR3 DNA: TGTGCCACCGCGGGACAGGGGAATTCACCCCTCCACTTT

D gene: TRBD2
J gene: TRBJ2-5
CDR3 length: 17
clone size: -
V gene: TRBV18
CDR3 protein: CASSPPNGLAGKGTQYF
CDR3 DNA: TGTGCCAGCTCACCACCCAATGGACTAGCGGGAAAGGGGACCCAGTACTTC

D gene: -
J gene: TRBJ2-5
CDR3 length: 13
clone size: once
V gene: TRBV7-8
CDR3 protein: CASSPTPRGTQYF
CDR3 DNA: TGTGCCAGCAGCCCTACCCCACGTGGGACCCAGTACTTC

D gene: -
J gene: TRBJ2-1
CDR3 length: 13
clone size: -
V gene: TRBV12-5
CDR3 protein: CASGLGLDNEQFF
CDR3 DNA: TGTGCTAGTGGTTTGGGGCTAGACAATGAGCAGTTCTTC

D gene: TRBD2
J gene: TRBJ2-1
CDR3 length: 16
clone size: -
V gene: TRBV4-1
CDR3 protein: CASSQGTSGGRGEQFF
CDR3 DNA: TGCGCCAGCAGCCAGGGGACTAGCGGGGGGCGCGGTGAGCAGTTCTTC

D gene: TRBD2
J gene: TRBJ2-7
CDR3 length: 13
clone size: -
V gene: TRBV7-6
CDR3 protein: CASSPGGAREQYF
CDR3 DNA: TGTGCCAGCAGCCCCGGGGGGGCGAGGGAGCAGTACTTC

D gene: -
J gene: TRBJ1-1
CDR3 length: 15
clone size: few
V gene: TRBV6-2/TRBV6-3
CDR3 protein: CASSYSLIVSTEAFF
CDR3 DNA: TGTGCCAGCAGTTACTCGTTAATTGTGAGTACTGAAGCTTTCTTT

D gene: TRBD1
J gene: TRBJ2-3
CDR3 length: 15
clone size: -
V gene: TRBV25-1
CDR3 protein: CASNVGQGPTDTQYF
CDR3 DNA: TGTGCCAGCAACGTGGGACAGGGGCCCACAGATACGCAGTATTTT

D gene: TRBD2
J gene: TRBJ2-2
CDR3 length: 16
clone size: -
V gene: TRBV5-1
CDR3 protein: CASSLLAGVVTGELFF
CDR3 DNA: TGCGCCAGCAGCTTGTTAGCGGGAGTGGTAACCGGGGAGCTGTTTTTT

D gene: -
J gene: TRBJ1-3
CDR3 length: 18
clone size: -
V gene: TRBV4-1
CDR3 protein: CASSQDRTAPSSGNTIYF
CDR3 DNA: TGCGCCAGCAGCCAAGACCGGACAGCTCCTTCCTCTGGAAACACCATATATTTT

D gene: TRBD2
J gene: TRBJ2-1
CDR3 length: 16
clone size: -
V gene: TRBV7-9
CDR3 protein: CASSYLFREESNEQFF
CDR3 DNA: TGTGCCAGCAGCTACCTCTTTCGGGAGGAAAGTAATGAGCAGTTCTTC

D gene: TRBD1
J gene: TRBJ1-1
CDR3 length: 15
clone size: -
V gene: TRBV4-3
CDR3 protein: CASSLQTGGAEQAFF
CDR3 DNA: TGCGCCAGCAGCCTCCAAACAGGGGGCGCGGAGCAAGCTTTCTTT

D gene: TRBD2
J gene: TRBJ2-1
CDR3 length: 13
clone size: -
V gene: TRBV7-9
CDR3 protein: CASREGLGNEQFF
CDR3 DNA: TGTGCCAGCAGAGAGGGACTAGGTAATGAGCAGTTCTTC

D gene: -
J gene: TRBJ2-7
CDR3 length: 11
clone size: -
V gene: TRBV30
CDR3 protein: CAWSPSREQYF
CDR3 DNA: TGTGCCTGGAGTCCCTCCCGTGAGCAGTACTTC

D gene: -
J gene: TRBJ1-4
CDR3 length: 15
clone size: -
V gene: TRBV5-5
CDR3 protein: CASSLTAGANEKLFF
CDR3 DNA: TGTGCCAGCAGCTTGACTGCGGGAGCGAATGAAAAACTGTTTTTT

D gene: -
J gene: TRBJ2-7
CDR3 length: 15
clone size: once
V gene: TRBV27
CDR3 protein: CASSHDRMNPYEQYF
CDR3 DNA: TGTGCCAGCAGTCATGACAGGATGAACCCCTACGAGCAGTACTTC

D gene: -
J gene: TRBJ2-7
CDR3 length: 15
clone size: -
V gene: TRBV27
CDR3 protein: CASAPGTDRLYEQYF
CDR3 DNA: TGTGCCAGCGCACCAGGTACAGACAGACTCTACGAGCAGTACTTC